This T cell receptor beta chain was recorded in a study of blood T cell repertoires in COVID-19. The CDR3 consists of 18 residues. CDR1 is MNHEY and CDR2 is SVGEGT in the germline V gene. The V and J ends lost 5 bases and 0 bases, in that order; junction bases with no gene match: 10. Profiled with immunoSEQ multiplex PCR; TCRdb holds only in-frame clones, not every one. The sample contains 200,000 to 250,000 clones, nearly 90% of which appear only once. The V call is TRBV6-2 or TRBV6-3, the J call TRBJ1-5, with TRBD1 matching over 10 bases. Sequenced input: PBMCs or T cells enriched from blood (not recorded which). The receptor comes from a man aged 25-40 years who had recovered from COVID-19. CDR3 amino acids: CASSHGTGELYSNQPQHF. CDR3 coding DNA: TGTGCCAGCAGTCATGGGACAGGGGAACTTTATAGCAATCAGCCCCAGCATTTT.